One sample yielded the 22 T cell receptor beta chains listed below, sequenced in a study of regulatory T cells in long-lasting Graves disease. CDR3 regions were amplified by Arm-PCR using iRepertoire HTBI primers to build TCR beta libraries. One entry per CDR3 protein, called by TCRdb with MiXCR from the multiplex PCR reads. The repertoire includes 580,000 or so distinct CDR3 sequences, about 16% of them detected once, and around 11% sits in the top ten. Documented time point: newly diagnosed GD, antithyroid drugs for less than 3 months. The TCR library was made from RNA extracted from PBMCs. This sample was shared with a second study, whose subject was T cells in Graves' hyperthyroidism and ophthalmopathy.

This material consisted of peripheral blood mononuclear cells (PBMCs), taken at new diagnosis, from a patient treated with antithyroid drugs. The receptors were sampled from a man aged 18 to 30 with Graves disease.

In this sample, this clonotype turned up many times. The chain uses TRBV2 and TRBJ1-5; D ambiguous. V shed 6 bases and J shed 2 bases, with 14 bases lying between them. CDR3 length: 15 residues. CDR1 SNHLY and CDR2 FYNNEI come from the germline V gene. The CDR3 bases are TGTGCCAGCAGAGCGGGCCCCGGGGGCAATCAGCCCCAGCATTTT. This encodes CASRAGPGGNQPQHF.

This clonotype was observed many times. The J gene is TRBJ2-5, the V gene TRBV12-3 or TRBV12-4, with D unclear. This CDR3 region has 14 residues. V was trimmed by 4 bases and J by 2 bases, leaving 11 bases between them. The CDR3 DNA sequence: TGTGCCAGCAGTTCCTCGACGGGTCAAGAGACCCAGTACTTC. Translation gives CASSSSTGQETQYF.

The gene calls are TRBV19 and TRBJ1-5; perhaps TRBD1 as D (6 bases). The CDR3 spans 18 residues. Germline CDR1 and CDR2: LNHDA and SQIVND (reference sequence). V was clipped by 3 bases and J by 0 bases, with 18 bases between them. The CDR3 DNA follows: TGTGCCAGTAGTATCTGGGGGCAAAGCGCTTATAGCAATCAGCCCCAGCATTTT. Encoded protein: CASSIWGQSAYSNQPQHF.

This sequence joins TRBV5-4 and TRBJ1-1; D possibly corresponds to TRBD1 (5 bases). This CDR3 has 13 residues. Germline CDR1 and CDR2: SGHNT and YYREEE (reference sequence). V shed 6 bases and J shed 3 bases, with 12 bases lying between them. CDR3 amino acids: CASTGRRDTEAFF. CDR3 DNA sequence: TGTGCCAGCACGGGACGTAGAGACACTGAAGCTTTCTTT.

The chain recombines TRBV27 with TRBJ1-2; no firm D call. Trimming took off 8 bases at V and 2 bases at J, with 15 bases between the two ends. This CDR3 spans 14 amino acids. In germline, CDR1 is MNHEY, CDR2 SMNVEV (reference sequence). DNA of the CDR3: TGTGCCAGCTGGCCTGGAGGTCGGAACTATGGCTACACCTTC. Residues: CASWPGGRNYGYTF.

Points on this clonotype: This sequence may be a read error, since a much larger clone differs from it by one base. The rearrangement joins TRBV14 to TRBJ2-5; the D is unclear. Germline lookup yields CDR1 SGHDN and CDR2 FVKESK. The CDR3 is made up of 12 amino acids. Trimming left V 1 base short and J 2 bases short, with 2 bases between. In DNA, the CDR3 is TGTGCCAGCAGCCAAGTTCAAGAGACCCAGTACTTC. Translating it yields CASSQVQETQYF.

The chain joins TRBV15 to TRBJ1-2, with 7 bases lining up with TRBD1. CDR1 and CDR2 (germline): LNHNV, YYDKDF (reference sequence). The CDR3 has 14 amino acids. V shed 2 bases and J 5 bases; nucleotides not matched to a gene: 5. The CDR3 nucleotides are TGTGCCACCAGCAGAAGGACAGGAGCTTATGGCTACACCTTC. Translated: CATSRRTGAYGYTF.

The V gene is TRBV5-1, the J gene TRBJ1-4; D not certain. CDR1 and CDR2 (germline): SGHRS, YFSETQ. The CDR3 is made up of 13 amino acids. Trimming cost V 4 bases and J 7 bases, with 11 bases left between them. Written as DNA, the CDR3 is TGCGCCAGCAGCGTCCGGGGAGGTGAAAAACTGTTTTTT. This gives the protein CASSVRGGEKLFF.

This clonotype turned up a few times. This chain connects TRBV10-3 to TRBJ2-7; 13 positions agree with TRBD2. The CDR3 extends over 16 amino acids. The germline gives CDR1 ENHRY, CDR2 SYGVKD. V trimming: 3 bases; J trimming: 4 bases; junction bases outside the gene matches: 6. Written as DNA, the CDR3 is TGTGCCATCAGTGACCTTCCGGGACTAGCGGGGTACGAGCAGTACTTC. This gives the protein CAISDLPGLAGYEQYF.

The chain employs TRBV4-1 and TRBJ2-1; 8 bases line up with TRBD2. V lost 4 bases to trimming and J lost 0 bases; unmatched junction nucleotides: 5. This CDR3 has 16 residues. Germline-derived CDR1 and CDR2 are MGHRA and YSYEKL. The chain's CDR3 is CASSPGGVSSYNEQFF. DNA of the CDR3: TGCGCCAGCAGCCCCGGGGGGGTAAGCTCCTACAATGAGCAGTTCTTC.

V usage is TRBV28 and J usage is TRBJ2-7; 9 bases agree with TRBD1. The V and J ends lost 4 bases and 5 bases, in that order; junction bases with no gene match: 9. Germline V lookup: CDR1 MDHEN, CDR2 SYDVKM. This CDR3 has 15 amino acids. The CDR3 DNA follows: TGTGCCAGCAGTTCGCCCGGGACAGGGTCCAACGAGCAGTACTTC. It translates to CASSSPGTGSNEQYF.

There are many counts of this clonotype. This chain joins TRBV12-3 or TRBV12-4 and TRBJ2-1; D is possibly TRBD1 (6 bases). Trimming left V 5 bases short and J 3 bases short, with 14 bases between. CDR3 length equals 15 residues. The CDR3 region is CASSEDSLIYNEQFF. CDR3 nucleotide sequence: TGTGCCAGCAGTGAGGACAGTCTTATCTACAATGAGCAGTTCTTC.

This clonotype was found a few times. The V gene is TRBV7-2, the J gene TRBJ1-5; a weak D match, TRBD1 (6 bases). The V gene lost 5 bases and the J gene lost 7 bases, with 12 bases spanning the gap. Germline loops: CDR1 SGHTA, CDR2 FQGNSA. This CDR3 comprises 13 residues. The CDR3 coding sequence is TGTGCCAGCAGCCGACAGGTTAGACAGCCCCAGCATTTT. Its translation is CASSRQVRQPQHF.

This chain connects TRBV10-1 to TRBJ1-1; D uncertain. CDR3 length: 13 amino acids. Germline CDR1 is WNHNN and CDR2 is SYGVQD (reference sequence). The ends were cut back, 5 bases at V and 1 base at J, with 8 bases in the middle. CDR3 region: CASSRSGNTEAFF. The CDR3 DNA follows: TGCGCCAGCAGTCGATCAGGGAACACTGAAGCTTTCTTT.

The V call is TRBV7-2, the J call TRBJ1-1; D gene ambiguous. Germline lookup yields CDR1 SGHTA and CDR2 FQGNSA. The CDR3 spans 13 residues. Trimming pared 3 bases from V and 2 bases from J, leaving 7 bases between. The CDR3 spells CASSLPVNTEAFF. The CDR3 DNA reads TGTGCCAGCAGCTTGCCGGTCAACACTGAAGCTTTCTTT. The whole variable domain, filled in from reference TRBV7-2 and TRBJ1-1, reads GAGVSQSPSNKVTEKGKDVELRCDPISGHTALYWYRQSLGQGLEFLIYFQGNSAPDKSGLPSDRFSAERTGGSVSTLTIQRTQQEDSAVYLCASSLPVNTEAFFGQGTRLTVV.

This clonotype was seen ten or more times. The rearrangement uses TRBV3-1 and TRBJ2-7, with 7 nucleotides matching TRBD1. This CDR3 contains 14 residues. The germline CDR1 and CDR2 sequences are LGHDT and YNNKEL (reference sequence). After removal of 4 bases from V and 4 bases from J, the junction contained 7 bases not matched to a gene. The CDR3: CASSPRQGGYEQYF. CDR3 in DNA: TGTGCCAGCAGCCCACGACAGGGTGGGTACGAGCAGTACTTC.

The rearrangement links TRBV6-1 to TRBJ1-3; possibly TRBD1 for D (5 bases). The germline V gene has CDR1 MNHNS and CDR2 SASEGT. The CDR3 is 14 residues long. Trimming left V 6 bases short and J 0 bases short, with 9 bases between. CDR3 sequence: CASRETDSGNTIYF. Here the CDR3 DNA reads TGTGCCAGCAGGGAGACAGACTCTGGAAACACCATATATTTT.

This clonotype was seen ten or more times. V is TRBV6-1 and J is TRBJ2-1, with 15 positions matching TRBD2. Germline CDR1 MNHNS, CDR2 SASEGT. Trimming at V came to 7 bases and at J to 6 bases, leaving 7 bases not matched to a gene. The CDR3 length is 16 residues. The CDR3: CASTSKGLAGGNEQFF. CDR3 bases: TGTGCCAGCACCTCCAAGGGACTAGCGGGAGGCAATGAGCAGTTCTTC.

The CDR3 protein is CASSVGTSGRKNTGELFF. CDR3 bases: TGTGCCAGCAGCGTAGGGACTAGCGGGAGGAAAAACACCGGGGAGCTGTTTTTT. The V gene is TRBV9, the J gene TRBJ2-2; 14 nucleotides match TRBD2. Losses at the gene ends were 0 bases for V and 2 bases for J; bases not matched to a gene: 3. Germline-derived CDR1 and CDR2 are SGDLS and YYNGEE. The CDR3 consists of 18 residues.

The J gene is TRBJ2-5, the V gene TRBV18; 9 bases fit TRBD2. CDR1 and CDR2 (germline): KGHSH, LQKENI. This CDR3 comprises 14 residues. With V trimmed by 3 bases and J by 4 bases, 3 bases remained unmatched. The CDR3 DNA sequence: TGTGCCAGCTCACCGGGACTAGCTGCAGAGACCCAGTACTTC. This gives the protein CASSPGLAAETQYF.

This clonotype was counted many times. The rearrangement links TRBV2 to TRBJ1-3, with 7 bases fitting TRBD1. Germline CDR1 SNHLY, CDR2 FYNNEI. The CDR3 loop spans 15 amino acids. With 6 bases clipped from V and 0 bases from J, the junction kept 5 bases outside the gene matches. The CDR3 coding sequence is TGTGCCAGCAGGACGACAGGGAGCTCTGGAAACACCATATATTTT. Protein sequence: CASRTTGSSGNTIYF.

This clonotype was observed many times. This chain uses TRBV27 with TRBJ2-7, with 7 bases lining up with TRBD1. CDR3 length equals 13 residues. Germline trimming cut 6 bases from V and 2 bases from J; bases unmatched to any gene: 4. The germline V gene has CDR1 MNHEY and CDR2 SMNVEV (reference sequence). The CDR3 loop is CASRRTGAYEQYF. The DNA of the CDR3 is TGTGCCAGCAGAAGGACAGGAGCCTACGAGCAGTACTTC.